What follows are 30 T cell receptor beta chains derived from one specimen sequenced in a study of T cells in Graves' hyperthyroidism and ophthalmopathy. TCR beta CDR3 regions were amplified from RNA. During a first-round RT-PCR of the TCR CDR3, the HTBI primer set was used. TCRdb called the multiplex PCR reads again in MiXCR, with one record for every CDR3 protein. Seen here are about 640,000 distinct CDR3 sequences, approximately 14% observed once, and the top ten hold around 12%. The source material was blood. These TCRs come from a woman in her 50s with Graves' ophthalmopathy.

CDR3 loop: CASSQSDRGNEKLFF. For the CDR3, the DNA is TGCGCCAGCAGCCAGTCAGACAGGGGAAATGAAAAACTGTTTTTT. The chain couples TRBV4-3 to TRBJ1-4; 8 bases agree with TRBD1. The CDR3 contains 15 residues. The V and J ends lost 3 bases and 5 bases, in that order; junction bases with no gene match: 5. Per the germline V gene, CDR1 is LGHNA and CDR2 is YSLEER.

This clonotype was observed many times. The chain links TRBV11-2 to TRBJ2-7, with 12 bases that match TRBD2. The V gene's germline CDR1 is SGHAT and CDR2 FQNNGV. This CDR3 region has 16 residues. Trimming at V came to 1 base and at J to 2 bases, leaving 3 bases not matched to a gene. For the CDR3, the DNA is TGTGCCAGCAGCTTAGTAGCTAGCGGGAGGGCCTACGAGCAGTACTTC. This translates into CASSLVASGRAYEQYF.

This clonotype was detected only a few times. The V gene is TRBV5-4, the J gene TRBJ2-1, with D possibly being TRBD1 (6 bases). Germline loops: CDR1 SGHNT, CDR2 YYREEE (reference sequence). V lost 3 bases to trimming and J lost 6 bases, with 22 bases between them. This CDR3 has 17 residues. CDR3 sequence: CASSWDGQSDAANEQFF. In DNA, the CDR3 is TGTGCCAGCAGCTGGGACGGACAGTCCGACGCCGCCAATGAGCAGTTCTTC.

This clonotype is medium-sized (0.01 to 0.1%) within its sample. This sequence joins TRBV28 and TRBJ2-3, with TRBD2 matching over 9 bases. The V segment lost 5 bases and the J segment 4 bases; nucleotides outside the gene matches: 10. The CDR3 is made up of 16 amino acids. CDR1 and CDR2 from the germline V gene are MDHEN and SYDVKM. The CDR3 coding sequence is TGTGCCAGCAGTGGAATAGCGGGAGTGAGGGCAGATACGCAGTATTTT. Translating gives CASSGIAGVRADTQYF.

The chain carries TRBV7-2 and TRBJ2-7; 7 bases are shared with TRBD2. Trimming cost V 4 bases and J 3 bases; bases outside gene matches: 12. This CDR3 is 16 amino acids long. The germline V gene encodes CDR1 SGHTA and CDR2 FQGNSA. CDR3 DNA sequence: TGTGCCAGCAGCTCCGACTACACCGGGACTATCTACGAGCAGTACTTC. Protein: CASSSDYTGTIYEQYF.

Note on this clonotype: A much larger clonotype is one base distant, so this may be a read error. The chain uses TRBV12-3 or TRBV12-4 and TRBJ1-1; tentatively, D is TRBD1 (5 bases). The CDR3 contains 15 residues. CDR3 sequence: CDSSSRGGMNTEAFF. CDR3 DNA sequence: TGTGACAGCAGTTCCCGGGGGGGGATGAACACTGAAGCTTTCTTT.

This clonotype was observed at least ten times. The chain couples TRBV15 to TRBJ2-7; 12 nucleotides match TRBD2. Trimming cost V 4 bases and J 4 bases; bases outside gene matches: 8. CDR1 and CDR2 from the germline V gene are LNHNV and YYDKDF (reference sequence). The CDR3 is 16 amino acids. The CDR3 DNA reads TGTGCCACCAGCACCCTTGGACTAGCGGGACGATACGAGCAGTACTTC. Translated, it gives CATSTLGLAGRYEQYF.

This clonotype appeared a few times. J is TRBJ2-2 and V is TRBV5-1; unclear D gene. Trimming removed 4 bases at V and 0 bases at J, with 10 bases between. CDR3 length: 15 amino acids. Looked up from germline, CDR1 is SGHRS and CDR2 is YFSETQ. Here the CDR3 reads CASSPSAPNTGELFF. The CDR3 DNA follows: TGCGCCAGCAGCCCCAGCGCCCCGAACACCGGGGAGCTGTTTTTT.

This clonotype has at least ten counts. The chain combines TRBV5-1 with TRBJ2-7; D not resolved. The CDR3 extends over 12 amino acids. Germline V gives CDR1 SGHRS, CDR2 YFSETQ. Trimming took 4 bases from V and 6 from J, leaving 11 bases between them. In DNA form, the CDR3 reads TGCGCCAGCAGCCCAGGTGGTAGCGAGCAGTACTTC. This encodes CASSPGGSEQYF.

This clonotype came up a few times. The J gene is TRBJ2-3, the V gene TRBV7-2; tentatively, D is TRBD2 (6 bases). The V gene's germline CDR1 is SGHTA and CDR2 FQGNSA. Between the trimmed V and J ends, which lost 1 base and 1 base, there was a span of 9 bases. This CDR3 spans 15 amino acids. The CDR3 spells CASSLGPSGTDTQYF. CDR3 bases: TGTGCCAGCAGCTTAGGTCCTAGCGGCACAGATACGCAGTATTTT.

In its sample, this clonotype was seen a few times. The chain joins TRBV4-3 to TRBJ2-3, with D possibly TRBD2 on 5 matching bases. The CDR3 is 17 residues long. The ends were cut back, 1 base at V and 6 bases at J, with 20 bases in the middle. Germline CDR1 reads LGHNA; CDR2 reads YSLEER. The chain's CDR3 is CASSQAERPLTPDTQYF. The DNA for the CDR3 is TGCGCCAGCAGCCAAGCAGAGCGGCCTCTTACTCCGGATACGCAGTATTTT.

In this sample, this clonotype turned up many times. V gene TRBV20-1 combines with J gene TRBJ2-3; TRBD2 agrees at 9 bases. V lost 1 base to trimming and J lost 6 bases; unmatched junction nucleotides: 20. The CDR3 extends over 19 amino acids. CDR1 is DFQATT, CDR2 SNEGSKA, per germline (reference sequence). As DNA, the CDR3 is TGCAGTGCTAGAGGTCGGCGTAGGTTGGTTAGCGGGAGTGTGGATACGCAGTATTTT. It translates to CSARGRRRLVSGSVDTQYF.

V is TRBV12-3 or TRBV12-4 and J is TRBJ2-2; D might be TRBD1 (6 bases). The CDR3 totals 12 residues. Trimming stripped 11 bases from V and 8 bases from J, with 15 bases between. The DNA of the CDR3 is TGTGCCGGCACCGTCAGGGGAGGGGAGCTGTTTTTT. Translation: CAGTVRGGELFF.

This clonotype was recorded at least ten times. This chain connects TRBV7-2 to TRBJ2-7, with D possibly TRBD1 on 6 matching bases. CDR1 and CDR2 from the germline V gene are SGHTA and FQGNSA. This CDR3 spans 14 amino acids. Trimming removed 5 bases at V and 3 bases at J, with 14 bases between. In DNA form, the CDR3 reads TGTGCCAGCAGCGCCCGGGACAAGAACTACGAGCAGTACTTC. It is translated as CASSARDKNYEQYF.

This clonotype has a count of ten or more. The chain has TRBV5-1 and TRBJ2-2, with D maybe TRBD2 (6 bases). The V and J ends lost 1 base and 6 bases respectively, with 10 bases between them. This CDR3 is built from 14 residues. The germline V gene encodes CDR1 SGHRS and CDR2 YFSETQ. Written as DNA, the CDR3 is TGCGCCAGCAGCTTGTTTGGAGGGTCCGGGGAGCTGTTTTTT. Translation: CASSLFGGSGELFF.

This chain connects TRBV5-6 to TRBJ2-2; maybe TRBD2 (5 bases). The length of the CDR3 is 13 residues. Trimming stripped 2 bases from V and 4 bases from J, with 6 bases between. In germline, CDR1 is SGHDT, CDR2 YYEEEE. The CDR3 DNA reads TGTGCCAGCAGCTTTAGCGCCACCGGGGAGCTGTTTTTT. Translation: CASSFSATGELFF.

This clonotype was counted only a few times. The J gene is TRBJ2-3, the V gene TRBV9; D is uncertain. The CDR3 has 13 amino acids. CDR1 is SGDLS, CDR2 YYNGEE, per germline. V shed 0 bases and J shed 3 bases, with 5 bases lying between them. The CDR3 here is CASSVGVTDTQYF. The DNA of the CDR3 is TGTGCCAGCAGCGTAGGGGTGACAGATACGCAGTATTTT.

Of note for this clonotype: A clone one base away is much larger, so this may be a read error. The chain is built from TRBV3-1 and TRBJ1-5; D is ambiguous. The CDR3 is 14 residues long. CDR1 and CDR2 (germline): LGHDT, YNNKEL (reference sequence). V was shortened by 1 base and J by 5 bases, with 9 bases between the two germline ends. The CDR3 spells CASSQALSDQPQHF. The CDR3 DNA reads TGTGCCAGCAGCCAAGCTTTAAGCGATCAGCCCCAGCATTTT.

This clonotype occurred many times. The chain joins TRBV28 to TRBJ2-1; D call uncertain. Germline values: CDR1 MDHEN, CDR2 SYDVKM. Deletions cut 3 bases from V and 4 bases from J, with 16 bases between. This CDR3 contains 16 residues. The CDR3 region has the DNA TGTGCCAGCAGTTTTTTCGGGCGAGATATTTACAATGAGCAGTTCTTC. This sequence encodes CASSFFGRDIYNEQFF.

This clonotype appeared a few times. This rearrangement joins TRBV11-3 to TRBJ2-1; unclear D gene. V dropped 1 base and J dropped 5 bases, with 9 bases sitting between them. CDR3 length: 14 residues. In germline, CDR1 is SGHNT, CDR2 YENEEA. DNA for the CDR3: TGTGCCAGCAGCTTAGCTCCAGCTAACAATGAGCAGTTCTTC. Protein: CASSLAPANNEQFF.

The J gene is TRBJ2-7, the V gene TRBV7-2, with 10 bases fitting TRBD2. Germline lookup yields CDR1 SGHTA and CDR2 FQGNSA. This CDR3 has 15 residues. The ends lost 6 bases at V and 6 bases at J; junction bases unmatched: 11. DNA of the CDR3: TGTGCCAGCAGAAATCCTCCTAGCGGGAGCGTCGAGCAGTACTTC. Its protein product is CASRNPPSGSVEQYF.

This clonotype came up many times. The chain employs TRBV7-3 and TRBJ2-1; D remains unclear. V was shortened by 5 bases and J by 4 bases, with 9 bases between the two germline ends. Germline V CDR1 and CDR2: SGHTA, FQGTGA. This CDR3 region has 13 residues. Here the CDR3 DNA reads TGTGCCAGCAGCCGAACGTGGTACAATGAGCAGTTCTTC. Amino acid sequence: CASSRTWYNEQFF. The variable domain in full, completed from reference TRBV7-3 and TRBJ2-1, reads GAGVSQTPSNKVTEKGKYVELRCDPISGHTALYWYRQSLGQGPEFLIYFQGTGAADDSGLPNDRFFAVRPEGSVSTLKIQRTERGDSAVYLCASSRTWYNEQFFGPGTRLTVL.

This clonotype was observed at least ten times. The chain links TRBV30 to TRBJ2-1, with TRBD2 matching 7 bases. Germline CDR1 is GTSNPN and CDR2 is SVGIG (reference sequence). The CDR3 totals 16 residues. V shed 0 bases, J shed 1 base, and the junction held 6 bases outside the gene matches. For the CDR3, the DNA is TGTGCCTGGAGTGTACGTAAAGCGGGATCCTACAATGAGCAGTTCTTC. Translation gives CAWSVRKAGSYNEQFF. Drawing the rest from reference TRBV30 and TRBJ2-1, the complete variable domain is SQTIHQWPATLVQPVGSPLSLECTVEGTSNPNLYWYRQAAGRGLQLLFYSVGIGQISSEVPQNLSASRPQDRQFILSSKKLLLSDSGFYLCAWSVRKAGSYNEQFFGPGTRLTVL.

This clonotype has a count of ten or more. The gene calls are TRBV6-2 or TRBV6-3 and TRBJ2-7; D perhaps matches TRBD2 (7 bases). The CDR3 runs to 14 residues. With 2 bases removed from V and 0 bases from J, the gap between germline ends came to 8 bases. CDR1 MNHEY and CDR2 SVGEGT come from the germline V gene. CDR3: CASSYRGASYEQYF. In DNA, the CDR3 is TGTGCCAGCAGTTACCGGGGGGCCTCCTACGAGCAGTACTTC.

Many counts were recorded for this clonotype. The chain carries TRBV10-3 and TRBJ2-3; D is ambiguous. This CDR3 contains 13 residues. The germline CDR1 and CDR2 sequences are ENHRY and SYGVKD. V was clipped by 6 bases and J by 4 bases, with 11 bases between them. The DNA for the CDR3 is TGTGCCATCAGCTTCGAGAAGGCAGATACGCAGTATTTT. Its protein is CAISFEKADTQYF.

This clonotype was observed many times. The chain uses TRBV28 and TRBJ2-7; D possibly corresponds to TRBD1 (6 bases). Between the trimmed V and J ends, which lost 5 bases and 3 bases, there was a span of 14 bases. Germline V gives CDR1 MDHEN, CDR2 SYDVKM. CDR3 length equals 14 residues. CDR3 sequence reads: CASSEDRSHYEQYF. The CDR3 DNA reads as TGTGCCAGCAGTGAAGACAGGTCTCACTACGAGCAGTACTTC.

J is TRBJ2-2 and V is TRBV6-1; D is unresolved. This CDR3 spans 14 amino acids. V was clipped by 5 bases and J by 5 bases, with 12 bases between them. The germline gives CDR1 MNHNS, CDR2 SASEGT. The CDR3 protein is CASSYSIPTGELFF. The CDR3 DNA reads as TGTGCCAGCAGTTATAGTATACCTACCGGGGAGCTGTTTTTT.

The count of this clonotype is one. The chain links TRBV19 to TRBJ2-1; 10 bases fit TRBD1. The germline gives CDR1 LNHDA, CDR2 SQIVND (reference sequence). The CDR3 runs 16 residues. Losses at the gene ends were 5 bases for V and 9 bases for J; bases not matched to a gene: 13. The CDR3 DNA reads as TGTGCCAGTAGTCGACTCTGGACAGGGGGGTCGAGTGAGCAGTTCTTC. This translates into CASSRLWTGGSSEQFF.

This clonotype was observed at least ten times. The chain combines TRBV20-1 with TRBJ2-5; D possibly uses TRBD1 or TRBD2 (6 bases each). CDR3 length: 12 residues. The germline gives CDR1 DFQATT, CDR2 SNEGSKA (reference sequence). Trimming stripped 3 bases from V and 6 bases from J, with 11 bases between. The CDR3 region is CSARTGAQTQYF. In DNA, the CDR3 is TGCAGTGCTAGGACGGGGGCTCAGACCCAGTACTTC.

This clonotype was recorded many times. The rearrangement joins TRBV11-2 to TRBJ1-4; 8 bases are shared with TRBD1. V was pared by 4 bases and J by 6 bases, with 7 bases of the junction left unmatched. This CDR3 spans 15 amino acids. CDR1 and CDR2 from the germline V gene are SGHAT and FQNNGV. Written as DNA, the CDR3 is TGTGCCAGCAGCTCCGGACAGGGTTGGGATGAAAAACTGTTTTTT. Translated, it gives CASSSGQGWDEKLFF.